This is a list of T cell receptor beta chains from one sample in a study of T cells in localized non-small cell lung cancer. Using immunoSEQ multiplex PCR, the repertoire was profiled, and TCRdb retains in-frame clones only, with some absent. This table has about 1,100 clones, more than 20% appearing once. Source: normal lung tissue next to the tumor, taken before any cancer treatment. The source of these receptors is a woman aged 35-70 years with stage I squamous cell lung carcinoma. Both conserved end residues are part of each CDR3.

J gene: TRBJ1-1; V gene: TRBV6-8; CDR3 protein: CASSWGTILNTEAFF
J gene: TRBJ1-1; V gene: TRBV19; CDR3 protein: CATLNRMNTEAFF
J gene: TRBJ2-2; V gene: TRBV9; CDR3 protein: CAAAQGYAGNTGELFF
J gene: TRBJ2-3; V gene: TRBV23-1; CDR3 protein: CASSQPRPRTGNTDTQYF
J gene: TRBJ2-7; V gene: TRBV11-3; CDR3 protein: CASSFREAILTYEQYF
J gene: TRBJ1-6; V gene: TRBV28; CDR3 protein: CASSLLTGGDSPLHF
J gene: TRBJ2-7; V gene: TRBV9; CDR3 protein: CASSVDVGLAGYEQYF
J gene: TRBJ2-7; V gene: TRBV14; CDR3 protein: CASSQDLLGGRAYEQYF
J gene: TRBJ1-1; V gene: TRBV5-1; CDR3 protein: CASSLVGQGNTEAFF
J gene: TRBJ1-5; V gene: TRBV11-3; CDR3 protein: CASSFEGTANQPQHF
J gene: TRBJ1-4; V gene: TRBV6-1; CDR3 protein: CASSEELLVAIGNYEKLFF
J gene: TRBJ1-2; V gene: TRBV18; CDR3 protein: CASSPIERNGYTF
J gene: TRBJ2-3; V gene: TRBV28; CDR3 protein: CASSHLGGDSLTDTQYF
J gene: TRBJ2-1; V gene: TRBV11-3; CDR3 protein: CASSSKAEAGVRLQGEQFF
J gene: TRBJ2-7; V gene: TRBV14; CDR3 protein: CASSQAGGYEQYF
J gene: TRBJ1-3; V gene: TRBV6-8; CDR3 protein: CASRREGGAGGNTIYF
J gene: TRBJ2-3; V gene: TRBV9; CDR3 protein: CASSPGGTDTQYF
J gene: TRBJ2-1; V gene: TRBV6-8; CDR3 protein: CASPLIAGEGEQFF
J gene: TRBJ1-2; V gene: TRBV28; CDR3 protein: CASSLYHRRYGYTF
J gene: TRBJ2-1; V gene: TRBV11-3; CDR3 protein: CASSSRQGVGEQFF
J gene: TRBJ2-5; V gene: TRBV29-1; CDR3 protein: CSADRVGETQYF
J gene: TRBJ2-6; V gene: TRBV19; CDR3 protein: CASSTGQHSGANVLTF
J gene: TRBJ1-4; V gene: TRBV11-3; CDR3 protein: CASSRQGATANEKLFF
J gene: TRBJ1-6; V gene: TRBV9; CDR3 protein: CASSQDRVPRDLHF
J gene: TRBJ1-1; V gene: TRBV19; CDR3 protein: CASSGAREIDEAFF
J gene: TRBJ1-1; V gene: TRBV11-3; CDR3 protein: CASSGQGRRTEAFF
J gene: TRBJ2-5; V gene: TRBV11-3; CDR3 protein: CASSPTSGTGLETQYF
J gene: TRBJ2-4; V gene: TRBV30; CDR3 protein: CAWSPTGGAIQYF
J gene: TRBJ2-5; V gene: TRBV14; CDR3 protein: CASSLWTSGAQETQYF
J gene: TRBJ2-3; V gene: TRBV11-3; CDR3 protein: CASSWGLAGANTQYF
J gene: TRBJ2-1; V gene: TRBV6-8; CDR3 protein: CASRGLAGQYNEQFF
J gene: TRBJ1-2; V gene: TRBV19; CDR3 protein: CASSISAGGYGYTF
J gene: TRBJ1-2; V gene: TRBV6-8; CDR3 protein: CAIRSIRDRGNRGYTF
J gene: TRBJ1-5; V gene: TRBV9; CDR3 protein: CASSARDRPNQPQHF
J gene: TRBJ1-2; V gene: TRBV6-8; CDR3 protein: CASRLDRGLIYGYTF
J gene: TRBJ2-5; V gene: TRBV12-5; CDR3 protein: CASGLGAQGAGETQYF
J gene: TRBJ1-2; V gene: TRBV11-3; CDR3 protein: CASSLSDRDVDGYTF
J gene: TRBJ2-1; V gene: TRBV19; CDR3 protein: CASSTPGASEGNEQFF
J gene: TRBJ1-3; V gene: TRBV12-2; CDR3 protein: CATTSGVSKASGNTIYF
J gene: TRBJ1-4; V gene: TRBV19; CDR3 protein: CASNRGLGEKLFF
J gene: TRBJ2-7; V gene: TRBV6-8; CDR3 protein: CASCGVESSYEQYF
J gene: TRBJ2-3; V gene: TRBV12-5; CDR3 protein: CASGLGTSLTDTQYF
J gene: TRBJ2-7; V gene: TRBV9; CDR3 protein: CASSAQGYEQYF
J gene: TRBJ1-1; V gene: TRBV11-3; CDR3 protein: CASSVGRSNTEAFF
J gene: TRBJ2-1; V gene: TRBV11-3; CDR3 protein: CASSVGQVSYNEQFF
J gene: TRBJ2-7; V gene: TRBV29-1; CDR3 protein: CSVGRAGSYEQYF
J gene: TRBJ1-1; V gene: TRBV9; CDR3 protein: CASRSSGTAILNTEAFF
J gene: TRBJ1-5; V gene: TRBV11-3; CDR3 protein: CASSPKDRAGQPQHF
J gene: TRBJ1-4; V gene: TRBV9; CDR3 protein: CASSAAGTGIVKLFF
J gene: TRBJ1-1; V gene: TRBV6-1; CDR3 protein: CASSEAADGGTEAFF
J gene: TRBJ1-1; V gene: TRBV9; CDR3 protein: CASTRDRDNTEAFF
J gene: TRBJ1-5; V gene: TRBV11-3; CDR3 protein: CASRRLQGGEPQHF
J gene: TRBJ2-7; V gene: TRBV18; CDR3 protein: CASSPGQDRVSEQYF
J gene: TRBJ1-4; V gene: TRBV4-1; CDR3 protein: CASSQVEAEGLGLEKLFF
J gene: TRBJ2-3; V gene: TRBV29-1; CDR3 protein: CSVDNPGKGTDTQYF